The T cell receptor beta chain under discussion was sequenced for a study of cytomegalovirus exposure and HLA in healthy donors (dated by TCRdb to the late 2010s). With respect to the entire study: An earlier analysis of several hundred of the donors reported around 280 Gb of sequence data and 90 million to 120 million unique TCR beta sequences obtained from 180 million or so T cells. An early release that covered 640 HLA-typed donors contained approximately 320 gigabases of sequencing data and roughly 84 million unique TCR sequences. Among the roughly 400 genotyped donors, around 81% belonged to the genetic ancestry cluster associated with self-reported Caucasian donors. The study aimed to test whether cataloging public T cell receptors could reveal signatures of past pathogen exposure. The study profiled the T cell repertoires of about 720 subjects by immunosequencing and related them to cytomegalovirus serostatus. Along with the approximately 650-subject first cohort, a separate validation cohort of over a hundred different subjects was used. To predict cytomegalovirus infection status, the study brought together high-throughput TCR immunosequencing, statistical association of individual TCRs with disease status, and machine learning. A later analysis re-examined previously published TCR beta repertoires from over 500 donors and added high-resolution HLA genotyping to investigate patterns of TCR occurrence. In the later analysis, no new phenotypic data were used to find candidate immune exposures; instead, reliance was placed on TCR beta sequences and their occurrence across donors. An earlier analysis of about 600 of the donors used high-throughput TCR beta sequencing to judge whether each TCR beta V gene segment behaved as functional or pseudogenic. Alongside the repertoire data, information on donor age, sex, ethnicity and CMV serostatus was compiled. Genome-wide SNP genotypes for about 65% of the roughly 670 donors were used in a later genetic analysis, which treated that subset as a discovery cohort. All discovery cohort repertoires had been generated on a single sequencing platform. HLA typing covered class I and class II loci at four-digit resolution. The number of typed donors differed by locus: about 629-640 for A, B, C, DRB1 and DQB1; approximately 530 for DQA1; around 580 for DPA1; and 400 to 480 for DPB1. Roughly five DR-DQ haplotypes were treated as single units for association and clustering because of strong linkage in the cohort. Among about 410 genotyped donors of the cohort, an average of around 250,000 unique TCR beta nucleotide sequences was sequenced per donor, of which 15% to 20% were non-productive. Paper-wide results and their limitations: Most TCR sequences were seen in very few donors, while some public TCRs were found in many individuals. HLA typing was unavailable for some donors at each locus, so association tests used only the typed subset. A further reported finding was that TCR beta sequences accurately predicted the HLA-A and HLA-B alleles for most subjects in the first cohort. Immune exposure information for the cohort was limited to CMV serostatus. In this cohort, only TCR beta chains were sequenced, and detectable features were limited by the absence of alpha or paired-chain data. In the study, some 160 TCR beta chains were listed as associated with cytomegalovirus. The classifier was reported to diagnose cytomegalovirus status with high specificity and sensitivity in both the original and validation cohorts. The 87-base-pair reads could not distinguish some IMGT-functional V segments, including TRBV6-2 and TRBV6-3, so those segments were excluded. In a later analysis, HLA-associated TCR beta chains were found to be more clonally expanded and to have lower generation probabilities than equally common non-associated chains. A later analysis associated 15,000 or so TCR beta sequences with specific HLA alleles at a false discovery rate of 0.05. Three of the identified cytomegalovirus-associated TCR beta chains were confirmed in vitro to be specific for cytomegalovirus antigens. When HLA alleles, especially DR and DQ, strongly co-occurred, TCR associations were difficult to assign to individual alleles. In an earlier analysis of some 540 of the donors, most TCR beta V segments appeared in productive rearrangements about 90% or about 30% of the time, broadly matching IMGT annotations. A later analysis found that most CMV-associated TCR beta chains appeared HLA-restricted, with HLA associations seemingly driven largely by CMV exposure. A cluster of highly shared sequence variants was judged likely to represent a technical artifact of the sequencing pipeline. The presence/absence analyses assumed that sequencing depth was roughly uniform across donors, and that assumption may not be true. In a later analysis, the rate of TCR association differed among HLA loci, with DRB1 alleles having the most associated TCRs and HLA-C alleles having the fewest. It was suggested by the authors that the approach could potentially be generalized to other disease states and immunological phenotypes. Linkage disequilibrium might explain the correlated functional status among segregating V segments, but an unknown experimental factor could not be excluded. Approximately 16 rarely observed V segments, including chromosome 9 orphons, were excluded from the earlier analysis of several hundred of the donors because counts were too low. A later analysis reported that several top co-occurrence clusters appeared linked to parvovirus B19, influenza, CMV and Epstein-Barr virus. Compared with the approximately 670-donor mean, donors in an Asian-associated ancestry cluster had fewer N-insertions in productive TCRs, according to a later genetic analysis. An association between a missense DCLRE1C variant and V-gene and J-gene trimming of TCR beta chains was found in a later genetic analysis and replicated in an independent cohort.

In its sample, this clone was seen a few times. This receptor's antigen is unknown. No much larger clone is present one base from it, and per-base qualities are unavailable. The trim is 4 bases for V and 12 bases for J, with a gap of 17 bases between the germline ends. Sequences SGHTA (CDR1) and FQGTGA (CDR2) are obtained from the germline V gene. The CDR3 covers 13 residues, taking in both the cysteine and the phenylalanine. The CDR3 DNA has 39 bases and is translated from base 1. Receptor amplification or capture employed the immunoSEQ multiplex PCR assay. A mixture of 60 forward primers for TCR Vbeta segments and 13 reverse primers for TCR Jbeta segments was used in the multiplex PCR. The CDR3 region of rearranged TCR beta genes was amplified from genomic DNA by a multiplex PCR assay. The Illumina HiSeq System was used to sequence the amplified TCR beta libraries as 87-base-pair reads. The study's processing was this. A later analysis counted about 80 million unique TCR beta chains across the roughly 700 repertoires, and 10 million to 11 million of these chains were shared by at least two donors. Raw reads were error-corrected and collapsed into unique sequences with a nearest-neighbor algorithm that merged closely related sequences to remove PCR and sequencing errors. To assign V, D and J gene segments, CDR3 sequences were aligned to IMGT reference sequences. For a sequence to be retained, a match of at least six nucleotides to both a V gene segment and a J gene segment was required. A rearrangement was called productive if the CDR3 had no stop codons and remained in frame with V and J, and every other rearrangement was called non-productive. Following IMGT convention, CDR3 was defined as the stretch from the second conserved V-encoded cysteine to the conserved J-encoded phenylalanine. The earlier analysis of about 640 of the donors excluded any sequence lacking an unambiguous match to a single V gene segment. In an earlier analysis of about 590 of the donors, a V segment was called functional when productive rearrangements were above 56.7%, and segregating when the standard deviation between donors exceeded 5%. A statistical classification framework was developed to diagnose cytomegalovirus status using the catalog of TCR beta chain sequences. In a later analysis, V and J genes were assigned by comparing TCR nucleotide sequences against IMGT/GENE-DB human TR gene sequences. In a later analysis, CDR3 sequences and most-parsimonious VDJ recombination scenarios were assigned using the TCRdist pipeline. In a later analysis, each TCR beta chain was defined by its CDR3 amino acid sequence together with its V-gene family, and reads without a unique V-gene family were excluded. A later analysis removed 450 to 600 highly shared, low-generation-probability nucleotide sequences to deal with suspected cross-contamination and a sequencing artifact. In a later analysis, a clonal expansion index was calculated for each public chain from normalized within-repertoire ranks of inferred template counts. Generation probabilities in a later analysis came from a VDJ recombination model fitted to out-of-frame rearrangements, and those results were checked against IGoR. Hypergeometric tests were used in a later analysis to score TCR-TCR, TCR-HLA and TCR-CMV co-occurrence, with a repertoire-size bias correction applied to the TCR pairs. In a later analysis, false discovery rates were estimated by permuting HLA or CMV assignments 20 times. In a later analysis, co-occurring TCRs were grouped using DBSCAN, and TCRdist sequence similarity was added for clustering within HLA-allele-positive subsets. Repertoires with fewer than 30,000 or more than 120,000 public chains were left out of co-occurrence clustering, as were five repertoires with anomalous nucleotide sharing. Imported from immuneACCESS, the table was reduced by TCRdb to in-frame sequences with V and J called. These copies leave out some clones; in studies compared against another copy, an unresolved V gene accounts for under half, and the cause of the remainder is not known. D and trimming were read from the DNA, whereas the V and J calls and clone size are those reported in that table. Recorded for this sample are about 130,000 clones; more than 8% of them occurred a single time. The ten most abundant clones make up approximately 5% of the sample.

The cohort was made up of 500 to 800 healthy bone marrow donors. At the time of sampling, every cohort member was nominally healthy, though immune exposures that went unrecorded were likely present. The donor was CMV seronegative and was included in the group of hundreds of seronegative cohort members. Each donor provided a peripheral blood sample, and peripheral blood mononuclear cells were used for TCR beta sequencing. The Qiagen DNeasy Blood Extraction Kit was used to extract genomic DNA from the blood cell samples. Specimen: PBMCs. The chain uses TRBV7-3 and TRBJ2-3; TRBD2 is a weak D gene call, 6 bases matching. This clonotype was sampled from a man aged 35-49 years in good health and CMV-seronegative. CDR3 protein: CASSSQSAGIQYF. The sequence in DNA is TGTGCCAGCAGCTCCCAAAGCGCGGGGATTCAGTATTTT.